The TCR beta chain under discussion was sequenced for a study of identifying expanded T cells in peripheral blood. TCRdb's table, derived via immunoSEQ multiplex PCR, lists solely in-frame clones and lacks some. The sample includes over 100,000 clones, about 85% of them seen just once. V gave up 0 bases and J gave up 0 bases, with 7 bases separating them. This CDR3 has 15 amino acids. Germline CDR1 and CDR2: SGHRS and YFSETQ. V is TRBV5-1 and J is TRBJ1-3; unclear D gene. Sequenced: blood. This sequence originates from a person aged 18-69 years in good health. The CDR3 DNA reads TGCGCCAGCAGCTTGGAGGCACCCTCTGGAAACACCATATATTTT. It encodes CASSLEAPSGNTIYF.